Listed below are T cell receptor beta chains from one sample, sequenced in a study of cytomegalovirus exposure and HLA in healthy donors. Measured with immunoSEQ multiplex PCR; TCRdb has only the in-frame clones, and not every one. Of about 170,000 clones in the sample, approximately 83% were seen once. Sequencing input: PBMCs. All receptors come from a boy aged 2 to 9 in good health and CMV-seronegative. CDR3s include the opening cysteine and the closing phenylalanine or tryptophan. Each record gives: CDR3 protein, J gene, V gene.

CASSLLTGGEGSPLHF TRBJ1-6 TRBV5-1
CASSLDQGQETQYF TRBJ2-5 TRBV5-1
CASSEAIAGGFETQYF TRBJ2-5 TRBV9
CASSRYRQGDEQFF TRBJ2-1 TRBV13
CASSRTVETNEKLFF TRBJ1-4 TRBV6-5
CASSSVAGWNTEAFF TRBJ1-1 TRBV6-5
CASSRNTEAFF TRBJ1-1 TRBV6-5
CASSQLSTGVRSPLHF TRBJ1-6 TRBV4-1
CASRPLAGTDYF TRBJ2-5 TRBV27
CASRISGGDTGELFF TRBJ2-2 TRBV19
CATSRTSGRGNEQFF TRBJ2-1 TRBV15
CATTGSTDTQYF TRBJ2-3 TRBV7-2
CASSLGGSTDTQYF TRBJ2-3 TRBV5-1
CASSMPRGGDEKLFF TRBJ1-4 TRBV19
CASSQSAAGEQPQHF TRBJ1-5 TRBV16
CASKRTGNMDEQYF TRBJ2-7 TRBV27